This T cell receptor beta chain stems from a study of CXCR3-negative and CXCR3-positive naive CD8 T cells (dated by TCRdb to about 2019). About the study as a whole: Around 140 million TRB reads were obtained in total, roughly 1.5 +/- 0.3 million reads per library. Diversity and physicochemical repertoire analyses were performed on around ten donors pooled from two independent experiments. TRBV-TRBJ cluster analysis included naive subsets from 5 donors and memory cells from 3 donors.

Beyond this particular receptor, the publication reports: Because surface CD5, which is linked to self-reactivity in mice, was comparable between the naive subsets, TCR interaction strength was also inferred from the physicochemical properties of TRB CDR3s. TRBV-TRBJ usage was similar between naive CXCR3-negative and CXCR3-positive cells from the same donor, while memory cells showed distinct patterns. Because CXCR3 expression was partially decreased after cryopreservation, freshly isolated PBMCs were used for most assays. Repertoire diversity was comparably high in both naive subsets but much lower in memory CD8+ T cells.

About this clonotype: No antigen is known for it.

Sequencing was performed on a NextSeq 550. The Human TCR Profiling Kit (MiLaboratory) was used to make UMI-labeled 5' RACE TRB cDNA libraries. cDNA synthesis used the entire amount of extracted RNA, and PCR amplification then used the entire amount of cDNA produced. The libraries were made side by side, with each library going through the same number of PCR cycles. Per the original workflow: With a requirement of at least two reads per UMI, MIGEC and MiXCR extracted about 50,000 +/- 10,000 unique UMI-labeled TRB cDNA molecules per library. Each library averaged about 40,000 +/- 10,000 functional in-frame TRB CDR3 nucleotide clonotypes without stop codons. After downsampling to 5000 UMI-labeled TRB molecules per sample, diversity metrics such as normalized Shannon-Wiener and Chao1 were calculated in VDJtools. Clonotype-size-weighted physicochemical properties of the central five CDR3 residues (interaction energy, strength, volume and Kidera factor 4) were computed in VDJtools. TCRdb reprocessed the reads and provides one entry for every CDR3 protein sequence; no DNA is given. The V and J calls, along with clone size, are taken from TCRdb and not from the paper's own processing. This sample's table contains roughly 40,000 distinct CDR3 sequences. The ten largest clones take up approximately 8% of the sample.

Each CD8+ T cell subset was flow-sorted in triplicate, and 300,000 or so cells per subset were placed directly into RLT lysis buffer. Using standard density gradient centrifugation, peripheral blood mononuclear cells were isolated from buffy coats. An RNeasy Mini Kit was used to extract total RNA from the sorted cells. From its cysteine to its phenylalanine, the CDR3 spans 15 amino acids. No DNA sequence was recorded. The receptor was derived from a human donor in good health. Some clones in this sample may be carry-over from other donors' samples. The rearrangement joined TRBV12-3 or TRBV12-4 to TRBJ2-7; the D call from TCRdb, TRBD1, cannot be confirmed without DNA. Sequenced: memory CD8+ T cells from blood. Read against the paper, the sample's cell subset or site label means: conventional CD8+ memory T cells (TMEM), sorted as controls. The CDR3 reads CASSPGSGYAYEQYF.